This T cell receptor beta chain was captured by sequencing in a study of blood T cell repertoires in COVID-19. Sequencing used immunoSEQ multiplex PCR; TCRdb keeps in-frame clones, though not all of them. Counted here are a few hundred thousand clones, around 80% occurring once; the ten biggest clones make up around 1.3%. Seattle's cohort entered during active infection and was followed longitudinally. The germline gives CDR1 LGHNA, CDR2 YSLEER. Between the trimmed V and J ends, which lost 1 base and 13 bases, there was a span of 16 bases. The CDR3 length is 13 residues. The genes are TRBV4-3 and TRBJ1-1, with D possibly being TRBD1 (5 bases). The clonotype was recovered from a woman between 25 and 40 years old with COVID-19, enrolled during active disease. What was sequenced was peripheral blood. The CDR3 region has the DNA TGCGCCAGCAGCCAAGGAGTGGAAGGGGCCGATTTCTTT. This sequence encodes CASSQGVEGADFF.